This T cell receptor beta chain was observed in a study of control samples from healthy donors and cancer patients (TCRdb year 2020). To prepare the library, the immunoSEQ multiplex PCR assay was applied. The clones in this table, taken by TCRdb from immuneACCESS, are in-frame only. Not every clone is retained; where verified, under half of the shortfall comes from an unresolved V gene, and the cause of the rest is unknown. Present in this sample are roughly 80,000 clones, under 90% of which were seen just once. Roughly 6% of the sample comes from the top ten. Comment on this clone: The antigen it binds to is not known. No base-level quality is on record; no much larger clone is a single base apart.

The sequencing input was blood. The source of this sequence is a middle-aged man in good health.

This receptor has the CDR3 CASVRGTGTEAFF. Here is the DNA: TGTGCCAGCGTCAGGGGCACCGGCACTGAAGCTTTCTTT. The chain joins TRBV6-6 to TRBJ1-1, and TRBD1 may be the D gene, going by 6 matching bases. Sequences MNHNY (CDR1) and SVGAGI (CDR2) are obtained from the germline V gene (reference sequence). V is pared back by 8 bases and J by 4 bases, with 14 bases lying between the germline termini. The cysteine opens and the phenylalanine closes a CDR3 of 13 amino acids. The CDR3 DNA has 39 bases and is translated from base 1.